These 14 T cell receptor beta chains were all obtained from the same sample, sequenced in a study of Ad26.COV2.S vaccination and SARS-CoV-2 variants. Assay used: immunoSEQ multiplex PCR; TCRdb lists only in-frame clones, some missing. The table has approximately 97,000 clones, around three quarters seen once. Sample: peripheral blood, taken after recovery from COVID-19. The source of these receptors is a human donor who had recovered from COVID-19.

V usage is TRBV6-5 and J usage is TRBJ1-6; 8 nucleotides agree with TRBD1. Germline CDR1 reads MNHEY; CDR2 reads SVGAGI. The CDR3 is 14 residues long. J lost 11 bases, V lost 6 bases, and 9 bases had no gene match. CDR3 nucleotide sequence: TGTGCCAGCAGGCCCCCAGGGGGCAAGGCACCCCTCCACTTT. Protein: CASRPPGGKAPLHF.

The chain is built from TRBV6-5 and TRBJ2-7; TRBD1 might be the D (6 bases). Germline V gene data show CDR1 as MNHEY and CDR2 as SVGAGI. This CDR3 contains 13 residues. V lost 7 bases and J 3 bases, leaving 13 bases between the germline ends. The CDR3: CASTLRTVYEQYF. The DNA of the CDR3 is TGTGCCAGCACCCTCCGGACAGTCTACGAGCAGTACTTC.

The rearrangement uses TRBV19 and TRBJ1-4, with 9 nucleotides matching TRBD1. The CDR3 is made up of 15 amino acids. Trimming cost V 3 bases and J 6 bases; bases outside gene matches: 5. The germline gives CDR1 LNHDA, CDR2 SQIVND (reference sequence). CDR3 coding DNA: TGTGCCAGTAGTATCGGAACAGGGGGCGATGAAAAACTGTTTTTT. This translates into CASSIGTGGDEKLFF. Full variable domain (rest looked up from reference TRBV19 and TRBJ1-4): DGGITQSPKYLFRKEGQNVTLSCEQNLNHDAMYWYRQDPGQGLRLIYYSQIVNDFQKGDIAEGYSVSREKKESFPLTVTSAQKNPTAFYLCASSIGTGGDEKLFFGSGTQLSVL.

This clone was observed a single time. The chain couples TRBV7-9 to TRBJ1-1, with D unresolved. Germline assignment: CDR1 SEHNR and CDR2 FQNEAQ (reference sequence). The V gene lost 4 bases and the J gene lost 2 bases, with 20 bases spanning the gap. The CDR3 totals 17 residues. CDR3 loop: CASSSLLFVRANTEAFF. DNA for the CDR3: TGTGCCAGCAGCTCCCTCCTTTTCGTTCGGGCCAACACTGAAGCTTTCTTT. The full variable domain, its missing parts supplied by reference TRBV7-9 and TRBJ1-1, is DTGVSQNPRHKITKRGQNVTFRCDPISEHNRLYWYRQTLGQGPEFLTYFQNEAQLEKSRLLSDRFSAERPKGSFSTLEIQRTEQGDSAMYLCASSSLLFVRANTEAFFGQGTRLTVV.

This chain connects TRBV7-3 to TRBJ2-1, with a weak D call TRBD1 (6 bases). Germline loops: CDR1 SGHTA, CDR2 FQGTGA. V lost 8 bases to trimming and J lost 8 bases, with 19 bases between them. The CDR3 spans 14 residues. CDR3 coding DNA: TGTGCCAGCCGAACAGGGACAACAAAGCATGAGCAGTTCTTC. Translated: CASRTGTTKHEQFF. Complete variable domain (other parts from reference TRBV7-3 and TRBJ2-1): GAGVSQTPSNKVTEKGKYVELRCDPISGHTALYWYRQSLGQGPEFLIYFQGTGAADDSGLPNDRFFAVRPEGSVSTLKIQRTERGDSAVYLCASRTGTTKHEQFFGPGTRLTVL.

The rearrangement joins TRBV6-2 or TRBV6-3 to TRBJ2-7; maybe TRBD2 (5 bases). The V and J ends lost 0 bases and 4 bases respectively, with 16 bases between them. The CDR3 has 16 residues. Germline CDR1 is MNHEY and CDR2 is SVGEGT. The CDR3 DNA sequence: TGTGCCAGCAGTTACTCATCCGGGTCCCGGGATTACGAGCAGTACTTC. This gives the protein CASSYSSGSRDYEQYF.

This chain joins TRBV6-5 and TRBJ2-1; perhaps TRBD2 as D (5 bases). The CDR3 contains 15 residues. Germline V CDR1 and CDR2: MNHEY, SVGAGI. With 6 bases removed from V and 7 bases from J, the gap between germline ends came to 19 bases. CDR3 in DNA: TGTGCCAGCAGCCAACGCGGGTCGGGATTGAATGAGCAGTTCTTC. It translates to CASSQRGSGLNEQFF.

The genes are TRBV6-5 and TRBJ2-3, with 7 bases fitting TRBD2. CDR3 length: 14 residues. J lost 2 bases, V lost 10 bases, and 9 bases had no gene match. The germline gives CDR1 MNHEY, CDR2 SVGAGI. The CDR3 protein is CAIRAGRNTDTQYF. The CDR3 region has the DNA TGTGCCATTAGAGCGGGGAGAAACACAGATACGCAGTATTTT.

The rearrangement links TRBV10-3 to TRBJ2-2; 9 bases align to TRBD2. The V gene's germline CDR1 is ENHRY and CDR2 SYGVKD. V shed 6 bases, J shed 5 bases, and the junction held 4 bases outside the gene matches. The CDR3 is 14 amino acids. This CDR3 is CAIRQRGETGELFF. The DNA of the CDR3 is TGTGCCATCAGGCAGCGGGGGGAGACCGGGGAGCTGTTTTTT.

The chain recombines TRBV20-1 with TRBJ1-1; D gene ambiguous. Germline V CDR1 and CDR2: DFQATT, SNEGSKA (reference sequence). This CDR3 region has 11 residues. V lost 3 bases, J lost 6 bases, and 8 bases lay in between. This chain's CDR3 is CSASRIAEAFF. The CDR3 DNA sequence: TGCAGTGCTAGTCGCATCGCTGAAGCTTTCTTT.

V and J are TRBV2 and TRBJ2-3; D is uncertain. The CDR3 is 13 residues long. Trimming stripped 8 bases from V and 2 bases from J, with 11 bases between. CDR1 is SNHLY, CDR2 FYNNEI, per germline. In DNA form, the CDR3 reads TGTGCCAGCGGTGGTGTCTTCACAGATACGCAGTATTTT. Protein: CASGGVFTDTQYF.

The rearrangement joins TRBV20-1 to TRBJ1-2, with D maybe TRBD1 (6 bases). The V and J ends lost 6 bases and 8 bases respectively, with 13 bases between them. The CDR3 contains 11 residues. From germline, CDR1 is DFQATT and CDR2 SNEGSKA (reference sequence). The CDR3 DNA is TGCAGTGCCGAAGGGGGTCACGGCTACACCTTC. Translated: CSAEGGHGYTF.

J is TRBJ1-1 and V is TRBV6-5; 8 bases map to TRBD1. Trimming removed 6 bases from V and 5 bases from J; junction bases left unmatched: 8. This CDR3 spans 14 amino acids. CDR1 MNHEY and CDR2 SVGAGI come from the germline V gene. The CDR3 spells CASRETGVETEAFF. CDR3 coding DNA: TGTGCCAGCAGGGAGACAGGGGTTGAGACTGAAGCTTTCTTT.

This clone was counted ten times or more. The rearrangement links TRBV2 to TRBJ1-1; a weak D match, TRBD1 (5 bases). The V end lost 6 bases, the J end lost 3 bases, and 14 bases lay between the germline ends. Germline V gene data show CDR1 as SNHLY and CDR2 as FYNNEI. The CDR3 extends over 14 amino acids. The CDR3 DNA follows: TGTGCCAGCAGCGAGCCACAGGTATACACTGAAGCTTTCTTT. It translates to CASSEPQVYTEAFF.